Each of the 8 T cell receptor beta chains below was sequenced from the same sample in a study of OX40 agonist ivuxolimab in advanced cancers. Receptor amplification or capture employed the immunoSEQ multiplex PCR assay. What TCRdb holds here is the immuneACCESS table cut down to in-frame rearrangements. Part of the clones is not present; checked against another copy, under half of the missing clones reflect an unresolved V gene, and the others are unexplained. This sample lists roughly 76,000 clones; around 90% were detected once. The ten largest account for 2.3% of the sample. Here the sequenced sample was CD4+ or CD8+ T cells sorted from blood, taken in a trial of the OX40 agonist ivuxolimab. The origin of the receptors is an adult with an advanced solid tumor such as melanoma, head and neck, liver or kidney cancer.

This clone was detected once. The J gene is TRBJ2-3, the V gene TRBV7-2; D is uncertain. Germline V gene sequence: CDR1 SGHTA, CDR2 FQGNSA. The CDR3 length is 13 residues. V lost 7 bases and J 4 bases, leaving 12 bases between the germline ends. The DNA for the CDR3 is TGTGCCAGCACCTTCTTTGCGGCAGATACGCAGTATTTT. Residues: CASTFFAADTQYF.

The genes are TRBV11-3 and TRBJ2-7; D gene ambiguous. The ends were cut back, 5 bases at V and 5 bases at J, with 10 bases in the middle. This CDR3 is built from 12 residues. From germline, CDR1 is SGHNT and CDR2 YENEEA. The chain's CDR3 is CASSRDRNEQYF. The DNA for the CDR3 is TGTGCCAGCAGCCGCGACCGCAACGAGCAGTACTTC.

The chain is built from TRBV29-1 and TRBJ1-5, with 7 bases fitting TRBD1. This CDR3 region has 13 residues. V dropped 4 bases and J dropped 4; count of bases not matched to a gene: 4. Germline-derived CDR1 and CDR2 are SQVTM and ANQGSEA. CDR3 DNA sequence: TGCAGCGTTGGGGACAGTTTAAATCAGCCCCAGCATTTT. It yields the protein CSVGDSLNQPQHF.

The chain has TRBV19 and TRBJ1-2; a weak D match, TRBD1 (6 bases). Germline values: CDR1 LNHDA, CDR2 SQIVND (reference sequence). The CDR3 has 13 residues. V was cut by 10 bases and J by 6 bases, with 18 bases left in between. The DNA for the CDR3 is TGTGCCACCCGGGACATCGGGACCCATGGCTACACCTTC. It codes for CATRDIGTHGYTF. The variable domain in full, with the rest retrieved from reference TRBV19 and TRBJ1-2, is DGGITQSPKYLFRKEGQNVTLSCEQNLNHDAMYWYRQDPGQGLRLIYYSQIVNDFQKGDIAEGYSVSREKKESFPLTVTSAQKNPTAFYLCATRDIGTHGYTFGSGTRLTVV.

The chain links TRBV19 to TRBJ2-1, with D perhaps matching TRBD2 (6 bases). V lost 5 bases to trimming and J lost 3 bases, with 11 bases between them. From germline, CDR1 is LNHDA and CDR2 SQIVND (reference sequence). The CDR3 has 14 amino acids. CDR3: CASSPGGSYNEQFF. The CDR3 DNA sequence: TGTGCCAGTAGTCCCGGGGGTAGCTACAATGAGCAGTTCTTC.

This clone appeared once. Here the CDR3 DNA reads TGTGCCAGCAGCGCCGTCGAGGGGACAAAACTGTTTTTT. Protein: CASSAVEGTKLFF. V and J are TRBV7-2 and TRBJ1-4, with D maybe TRBD1 (5 bases). The V end lost 5 bases, the J end lost 10 bases, and 14 bases lay between the germline ends. CDR3 size: 13 residues. In germline, CDR1 is SGHTA, CDR2 FQGNSA. The whole variable domain, remainder taken from reference TRBV7-2 and TRBJ1-4, is GAGVSQSPSNKVTEKGKDVELRCDPISGHTALYWYRQSLGQGLEFLIYFQGNSAPDKSGLPSDRFSAERTGGSVSTLTIQRTQQEDSAVYLCASSAVEGTKLFFGSGTQLSVL.

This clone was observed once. CDR3 region: CASSGGAVENYGYTF. In DNA, the CDR3 is TGTGCCAGCAGTGGGGGGGCAGTTGAAAACTATGGCTACACCTTC. The chain is built from TRBV28 and TRBJ1-2; tentative D call: TRBD1 (6 bases). Germline V CDR1 and CDR2: MDHEN, SYDVKM. The CDR3 length is 15 residues. V was cut by 5 bases and J by 2 bases, with 15 bases left in between.

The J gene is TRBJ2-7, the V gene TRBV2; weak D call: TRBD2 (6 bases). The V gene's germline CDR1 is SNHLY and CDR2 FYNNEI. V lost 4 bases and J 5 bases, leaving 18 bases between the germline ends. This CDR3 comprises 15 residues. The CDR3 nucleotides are TGTGCCAGCAGTGGGGCGGGACGAGGGTCCCACGAGCAGTACTTC. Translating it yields CASSGAGRGSHEQYF. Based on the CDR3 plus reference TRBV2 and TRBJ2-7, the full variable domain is EPEVTQTPSHQVTQMGQEVILRCVPISNHLYFYWYRQILGQKVEFLVSFYNNEISEKSEIFDDQFSVERPDGSNFTLKIRSTKLEDSAMYFCASSGAGRGSHEQYFGPGTRLTVT.